Each of the 8 T cell receptor beta chains below was sequenced from the same sample in a study of OX40 agonist ivuxolimab in advanced cancers. Library preparation used the immunoSEQ multiplex PCR assay. TCRdb limited this immuneACCESS table to in-frame rearrangements with V and J called. A share of clones is missing; checked studies link under half to unresolved V genes, and the rest is unexplained. The sample table lists 84,000 or so clones, just over 90% of them with a count of one. Clones ranked in the top ten supply approximately 0.43% of the sample. Material: CD4+ or CD8+ T cells sorted from blood, obtained in a trial of the OX40 agonist ivuxolimab. These receptors all stem from an adult with an advanced solid tumor such as melanoma, head and neck, liver or kidney cancer.

CDR3 nucleotide sequence: TGTGCCAGCTCTCGGGGGGTGTACCAAGAGACCCAGTACTTC. Encoded protein: CASSRGVYQETQYF. The chain joins TRBV7-8 to TRBJ2-5, with TRBD2 matching over 7 bases. The germline V gene encodes CDR1 SGHVS and CDR2 FQNEAQ. J gave up 0 bases and V 8 bases, and 6 bases lay outside the gene matches. The CDR3 consists of 14 residues.

This clone was seen a handful of times. The chain has TRBV10-3 and TRBJ2-1, with 15 positions matching TRBD2. V dropped 2 bases and J dropped 10; count of bases not matched to a gene: 9. Looked up from germline, CDR1 is ENHRY and CDR2 is SYGVKD. The CDR3 covers 17 residues. This CDR3 reads CAISEAQRTSGGAEQFF. In nucleotides, the CDR3 is TGTGCCATCAGTGAGGCACAACGGACTAGCGGGGGGGCGGAGCAGTTCTTC.

The chain carries TRBV5-8 and TRBJ1-2, with 7 bases aligning to TRBD1. V dropped 2 bases and J dropped 4; count of bases not matched to a gene: 2. CDR1 and CDR2 from the germline V gene are SGHTS and YDEGEE. CDR3 length: 13 residues. The CDR3: CASSFDRVYGYTF. Here the CDR3 DNA reads TGTGCCAGCAGCTTCGACAGGGTCTATGGCTACACCTTC.

V is TRBV5-4 and J is TRBJ2-5, with D possibly matching TRBD2 (5 bases). Trimming cost V 1 base and J 2 bases, with 15 bases left between them. CDR3 size: 16 residues. CDR1 and CDR2 from the germline V gene are SGHNT and YYREEE (reference sequence). The CDR3 DNA reads as TGTGCCAGCAGCTTGAGGACTGTTCTTCGACAAGAGACCCAGTACTTC. Residues: CASSLRTVLRQETQYF.

CDR3 in amino acids: CASSLIAGTYNEQFF. As DNA, the CDR3 is TGTGCCAGCAGCTTAATCGCGGGCACCTACAATGAGCAGTTCTTC. This rearrangement joins TRBV7-3 to TRBJ2-1; weak D call: TRBD2 (5 bases). This CDR3 has 15 amino acids. The V end was cut by 1 base, the J end by 2 bases, with 9 bases between. Germline V lookup: CDR1 SGHTA, CDR2 FQGTGA.

This clone was seen only once. The gene calls are TRBV11-1 and TRBJ2-3, with D unclear. The CDR3 consists of 16 residues. With 1 base removed from V and 0 bases from J, the gap between germline ends came to 11 bases. CDR1 is SGHAT and CDR2 is FQDESV in the germline V gene (reference sequence). The CDR3 reads CASSLDLGSSTDTQYF. CDR3 in DNA: TGTGCCAGCAGCTTAGATTTAGGGTCTAGCACAGATACGCAGTATTTT. The full variable domain, completed using reference TRBV11-1 and TRBJ2-3, is EAEVAQSPRYKITEKSQAVAFWCDPISGHATLYWYRQILGQGPELLVQFQDESVVDDSQLPKDRFSAERLKGVDSTLKIQPAELGDSAMYLCASSLDLGSSTDTQYFGPGTRLTVL.

V gene TRBV14 combines with J gene TRBJ1-2; D is unclear. The CDR3 runs to 15 residues. Per germline, CDR1 SGHDN and CDR2 FVKESK. V was shortened by 0 bases and J by 7 bases, with 15 bases between the two germline ends. Here the CDR3 DNA reads TGTGCCAGCAGCCAAGATCGTTGGGGAAGAGGTGGCTACACCTTC. Translation gives CASSQDRWGRGGYTF.

The V call is TRBV7-2, the J call TRBJ2-3; the D call may be TRBD1 or TRBD2 (6 bases each). Trimming took 6 bases from V and 0 from J, leaving 10 bases between them. Germline loops: CDR1 SGHTA, CDR2 FQGNSA. The CDR3 is 14 amino acids. The CDR3 is CASRPGASTDTQYF. CDR3 coding DNA: TGTGCCAGCAGACCGGGGGCTAGCACAGATACGCAGTATTTT.